This T cell receptor beta chain is drawn from a study of T cells in Graves' hyperthyroidism and ophthalmopathy. Researchers amplified the TCR beta CDR3 regions from RNA transcripts. HTBI primers were the set used in a first-round RT-PCR of the TCR CDR3. TCRdb re-derived calls from the multiplex PCR reads in MiXCR, one entry per CDR3 protein. The sample carries about 770,000 distinct CDR3 sequences, roughly 20% recorded once. The V and J ends lost 1 base and 5 bases respectively, with 6 bases between them. CDR1 is SGHTA, CDR2 FQGNSA, per germline. The CDR3 is 13 amino acids. The sample comprised blood. The receptor's source is a woman aged 45-60 years with Graves' hyperthyroidism that later progressed to Graves' ophthalmopathy. The chain uses TRBV7-2 and TRBJ2-1; no clear D. The CDR3 protein is CASSLGFHNEQFF. CDR3 in DNA: TGTGCCAGCAGCTTAGGGTTCCACAATGAGCAGTTCTTC.